This entry describes one T cell receptor beta chain. The data belong to a study of cytotoxic CD8 clonotypes in ibrutinib-treated CLL. With 4 bases removed from V and 2 bases from J, the gap between germline ends came to 8 bases. There are 13 residues in the CDR3. Germline-derived CDR1 and CDR2 are SNHLY and FYNNEI. Profiling relied on immunoSEQ multiplex PCR, and the TCRdb table lists in-frame clones only, not all of them. The table shows around 42,000 clones, with 65% occurring only once. Sequenced material: PBMCs, taken after 24 months of ibrutinib treatment. This TCR came from a human donor with chronic lymphocytic leukemia. The genes are TRBV2 and TRBJ1-2, with D hard to call. This chain's CDR3 is CASSVDRNYGYTF. The CDR3 nucleotides read TGTGCCAGCAGTGTTGACCGAAACTATGGCTACACCTTC.